A selection of T cell receptor beta chains follows, all from one sample in a study of identical twins. Using its own MiXCR run on the 5' RACE reads, TCRdb lists one record per CDR3 protein. The repertoire holds 350,000 to 400,000 distinct CDR3 sequences, with 9% as singletons. The sample taken for sequencing was naive T cells sorted from blood. These receptors all stem from a woman aged 45-65 years in good health. The CDR3 runs from the conserved cysteine through the conserved F or W. A D gene is named only where the DNA matches it firmly. Clone size, where shown, is once, few, many, or a class for clones that have expanded.

TRBD1	TRBV11-2	few	TRBJ2-3	TGTGCCAGCAGTGAGACAGGGAGAGGAGATACGCAGTATTTT	CASSETGRGDTQYF
NA	TRBV3-1	few	TRBJ2-7	TGTGCCAGCAGCCATCTACGGAGCTCCTACGAGCAGTACTTC	CASSHLRSSYEQYF
TRBD2	TRBV7-3	few	TRBJ2-1	TGTGCCAGCAGCGCGACCGGGACTAGATACAATGAGCAGTTCTTC	CASSATGTRYNEQFF
TRBD2	TRBV7-6	many	TRBJ2-1	TGTGCCAGCAGCCGACCATCTAGCGGGGGCTCCTACAATGAGCAGTTCTTC	CASSRPSSGGSYNEQFF
TRBD2	TRBV6-5	many	TRBJ2-1	TGTGCCAGCAGTTACTCTCAGACTAGCGGTTACAATGAGCAGTTCTTC	CASSYSQTSGYNEQFF
NA	TRBV6-5	many	TRBJ1-2	TGTGCCAGCAGCCCTAAAAGGGCCCTTAACTATGGCTACACCTTC	CASSPKRALNYGYTF
NA	TRBV2	NA	TRBJ1-2	TGTGCCAGTCACAGCGACAGCCTACGCTATGGCTACACCTTC	CASHSDSLRYGYTF
TRBD1	TRBV27	many	TRBJ2-4	TGTGCCAGCAGTTCGCGACAGGGGTTCGGCAAAAACATTCAGTACTTC	CASSSRQGFGKNIQYF
NA	TRBV5-5	NA	TRBJ2-1	TGTGCCAGCAGCTTGTCGTTGGCTTCCAATGAGCAGTTCTTC	CASSLSLASNEQFF
NA	TRBV27	many	TRBJ1-6	TGTGCCAGCCGGGACAAAAGCTCCTATAATTCACCCCTCCACTTT	CASRDKSSYNSPLHF
NA	TRBV11-2	many	TRBJ2-7	TGTGCCAGCATCGGACTGGAGCACTACGAGCAGTACTTC	CASIGLEHYEQYF
NA	TRBV10-3	NA	TRBJ2-5	TGTGCCATCAGGGACCGACGGGAGGAGACCCAGTACTTC	CAIRDRREETQYF
NA	TRBV6-5	few	TRBJ2-5	TGTGCCAGCGCTGGTGTTTTCGGAGAGACCCAGTACTTC	CASAGVFGETQYF
TRBD1	TRBV2	NA	TRBJ1-5	TGTGCCAGCACCCCCGGACAGGCCAATCAGCCCCAGCATTTT	CASTPGQANQPQHF
TRBD2	TRBV20-1	NA	TRBJ2-1	TGCAGTGCTAACCAGCGGGAGGGCCCTTACAATGAGCAGTTCTTC	CSANQREGPYNEQFF
NA	TRBV12-3/TRBV12-4	many	TRBJ1-1	TGTGCCAGCAGTCTCCGCATGTCAGGCACTGAAGCTTTCTTT	CASSLRMSGTEAFF
TRBD2	TRBV5-8	NA	TRBJ2-1	TGTGCCAGCAGCTTAAATTCGGGACTAAATGAGCAGTTCTTC	CASSLNSGLNEQFF
TRBD2	TRBV7-8	few	TRBJ2-1	TGTGCCAGCAGCCGGAAATCGGGGGACCTAGCGGTCCATGAGCAGTTCTTC	CASSRKSGDLAVHEQFF
TRBD1	TRBV4-2	NA	TRBJ2-5	TGTGCCAGCAGCCAAGGCCCCGGGACAGACTTAATGGAGACCCAGTACTTC	CASSQGPGTDLMETQYF
NA	TRBV12-3/TRBV12-4	NA	TRBJ1-5	TGTGCCAGCAGGGGGAATAGCAATCAGCCCCAGCATTTT	CASRGNSNQPQHF
TRBD1	TRBV19	once	TRBJ1-3	TGTGCCGGGGGACAGATTGGAAACACCATATATTTT	CAGGQIGNTIYF
NA	TRBV5-1	NA	TRBJ2-1	TGCGCCAGCAGCCGCGAGGCGAGCCCCTACAATGAGCAGTTCTTC	CASSREASPYNEQFF
TRBD2	TRBV15	few	TRBJ2-1	TGTGCCACCAGCAGAAGCGGGACCGTCGCCTACAATGAGCAGTTCTTC	CATSRSGTVAYNEQFF
NA	TRBV3-1	NA	TRBJ1-5	TGTGCCAGCAGCCAGACGGACAGAAGGCCCCAGCATTTT	CASSQTDRRPQHF
TRBD2	TRBV19	NA	TRBJ2-1	TGTGCCAGTAGTATAGGGACTAGCTACAATGAGCAGTTCTTC	CASSIGTSYNEQFF
TRBD2	TRBV12-3/TRBV12-4	NA	TRBJ2-1	TGTGCCAGCAGTTTTGCGGGAGGGCGAAATGAGCAGTTCTTC	CASSFAGGRNEQFF
NA	TRBV10-3	few	TRBJ2-2	TGTGCCATCAGCCCCAGGGGGGCGAACACCGGGGAGCTGTTTTTT	CAISPRGANTGELFF
NA	TRBV4-1	many	TRBJ2-5	TGCGCCAGCAGCCAAGATTGGGGCCAAGAGACCCAGTACTTC	CASSQDWGQETQYF
TRBD2	TRBV6-5	many	TRBJ2-7	TGTGCCAGTAAGCTAGCGGAATTCTACGAGCAGTACTTC	CASKLAEFYEQYF
NA	TRBV20-1	few	TRBJ2-7	TGCAGTGCCCTCAACGGGGAGGCGTTCCACGAGCAGTACTTC	CSALNGEAFHEQYF
TRBD1	TRBV7-9	many	TRBJ2-2	TGTGCCAGCAGCTTCTCCGGGACAGGGGGGACCGGGGAGCTGTTTTTT	CASSFSGTGGTGELFF
TRBD1	TRBV6-1	NA	TRBJ1-2	TGTGCCAGCAGAGAGGGGGCAGGCCCAGCTAACTATGGCTACACCTTC	CASREGAGPANYGYTF
TRBD1	TRBV20-1	many	TRBJ2-7	TGCAGTGCCCTATACCCCCACTGGGACAGGGATTACTACGAGCAGTACTTC	CSALYPHWDRDYYEQYF
NA	TRBV10-3	few	TRBJ2-2	TGTGCCATCAGTGAAGTGACGTCGCGCCCTTCGAACACCGGGGAGCTGTTTTTT	CAISEVTSRPSNTGELFF
NA	TRBV6-6	NA	TRBJ1-1	TGTGCCAGCCAGATCACGAGCGGGACTGAAGCTTTCTTT	CASQITSGTEAFF
NA	TRBV28	few	TRBJ2-1	TGTGCCAGCGTAAGGTACACTGAGCAGTTCTTC	CASVRYTEQFF
NA	TRBV5-1	many	TRBJ2-4	TGCGCCAGCAGCTTGGGATTTCTACTAGCCAAAAACATTCAGTACTTC	CASSLGFLLAKNIQYF
NA	TRBV5-5	NA	TRBJ2-2	TGTGCCAGCAGCTCGTCAGGGCCCACCGGGGAGCTGTTTTTT	CASSSSGPTGELFF
TRBD2	TRBV5-5	NA	TRBJ2-7	TGTGCCAGCAGCCCCCCAAGACTAGCCTACGATGACGAGCAGTACTTC	CASSPPRLAYDDEQYF
NA	TRBV10-1	NA	TRBJ1-2	TGCGCCAGCATGACCGGCTACACCTTC	CASMTGYTF
NA	TRBV12-3/TRBV12-4	few	TRBJ2-1	TGTGCCAGCAGCCTCAACTCACGGGGCAATGAGCAGTTCTTC	CASSLNSRGNEQFF
TRBD1	TRBV5-1	few	TRBJ2-5	TGCGCCAGCAGCTTGGGGGAGACAGGGAAGGGGACCCAGTACTTC	CASSLGETGKGTQYF
TRBD2	TRBV7-7	NA	TRBJ2-5	TGTGCCAGCAGCTTAGCTTCGACTAGCGGGGAGACCCAGTACTTC	CASSLASTSGETQYF
NA	TRBV6-5	NA	TRBJ1-4	TGTGCCAGCAGCCGACGGGGGGAAAAACTGTTTTTT	CASSRRGEKLFF
NA	TRBV6-5	NA	TRBJ2-5	TGTGCCAGCAGTTACTTAGGAGGGGCCGGGGAGACCCAGTACTTC	CASSYLGGAGETQYF
NA	TRBV29-1	many	TRBJ2-1	TGCAGCGTTGAAGATCAAAGACACCCGTCCAGTCGTGTGCAGTTCTTC	CSVEDQRHPSSRVQFF
NA	TRBV10-3	NA	TRBJ2-3	TGTGCCATCAGTGAGTCGAAGGGAATCACCCACTATACGCAGTATTTT	CAISESKGITHYTQYF
NA	TRBV6-5	few	TRBJ1-1	TGTGCCAGCAGTCTCCCATCCGGAACTGAAGCTTTCTTT	CASSLPSGTEAFF
TRBD1	TRBV6-5	many	TRBJ1-2	TGTGCCACCGGGACAGGGGTAAACTATGGCTACACCTTC	CATGTGVNYGYTF
TRBD2	TRBV2	NA	TRBJ2-5	TGTGCCAGCAATAGCGGGAGGGAAGAGACCCAGTACTTC	CASNSGREETQYF
NA	TRBV5-1	NA	TRBJ2-3	TGCGCCAGCAGCTGGAGGGGGTCGACAGATACGCAGTATTTT	CASSWRGSTDTQYF
TRBD2	TRBV3-1	many	TRBJ2-2	TGTGCCAGCAGCCAACACCCCAGCGGGGGGAACACCGGGGAGCTGTTTTTT	CASSQHPSGGNTGELFF
TRBD2	TRBV24-1	NA	TRBJ2-3	TGTGCCACCAGTGATTTCGGACTAGCGGTCACAGATACGCAGTATTTT	CATSDFGLAVTDTQYF
NA	TRBV12-3/TRBV12-4	many	TRBJ2-1	TGTGCCAGCAGTTTAGTAGGGCGCGGATACAATGAGCAGTTCTTC	CASSLVGRGYNEQFF
NA	TRBV7-3	few	TRBJ2-6	TGTGCCAGCAGCTTAGGGGTTGGGACGTCCATCTCTGGGGCCAACGTCCTGACTTTC	CASSLGVGTSISGANVLTF
NA	TRBV5-1	few	TRBJ2-7	TGCGCCAGCAGCTTGGACAGGGTCAACGAGCAGTACTTC	CASSLDRVNEQYF
TRBD2	TRBV18	many	TRBJ2-1	TGTGCCAGCTCACCGCGGACTAGCGGGTGGGTAGATGAGCAGTTCTTC	CASSPRTSGWVDEQFF
TRBD2	TRBV5-1	many	TRBJ2-7	TGCGCCAGCAGGGCTAGCGGGAGTCTCTACGAGCAGTACTTC	CASRASGSLYEQYF
NA	TRBV19	few	TRBJ1-1	TGTGCCAGTAGTAACCCGGTGAACACTGAAGCTTTCTTT	CASSNPVNTEAFF